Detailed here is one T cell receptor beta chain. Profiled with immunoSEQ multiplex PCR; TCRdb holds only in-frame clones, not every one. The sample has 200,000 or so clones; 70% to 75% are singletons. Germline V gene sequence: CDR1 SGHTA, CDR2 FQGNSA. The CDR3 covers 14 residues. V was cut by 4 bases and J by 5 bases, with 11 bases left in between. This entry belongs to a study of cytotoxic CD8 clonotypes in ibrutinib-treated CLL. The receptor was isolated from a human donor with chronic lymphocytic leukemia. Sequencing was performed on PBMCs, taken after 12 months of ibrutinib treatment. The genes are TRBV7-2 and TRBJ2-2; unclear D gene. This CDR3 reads CASSSPQTTGELFF. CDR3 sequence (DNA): TGTGCCAGCAGCTCCCCTCAAACGACCGGGGAGCTGTTTTTT.